This T cell receptor (beta chain) was retrieved from a study of blood T cell repertoires in COVID-19. Overall study: Whether acute or convalescent, the COVID-19 samples came from the United States, Italy and Spain.

Per the original data handling: Cell counts per sample came from amplifying reference gene primers. Assay used: immunoSEQ multiplex PCR; TCRdb lists only in-frame clones, some missing. V and J calls and clone size are as listed in that table; D and trimming were resolved from the DNA. The profile shows 170,000 or so clones, about 90% of them singletons. CDR1 SGHNT and CDR2 YENEEA come from the germline V gene. V gave up 2 bases and J gave up 1 base, with 6 bases separating them. There are 14 residues in the CDR3. Recruits, aged roughly 18 to 89 years, lived in roughly 22 US areas. Clinical history reported by participants formed the basis on which cohorts were assigned.

Sequencing was performed on PBMCs or T cells enriched from blood (not recorded which). The chain links TRBV11-3 to TRBJ2-1, with D possibly TRBD1 on 5 matching bases. This sequence originates from a woman in her forties or fifties who had recovered from COVID-19. The CDR3 nucleotides are TGTGCCAGCAGCTTACAGGGATCCTACAATGAGCAGTTCTTC. Protein product: CASSLQGSYNEQFF.